These 24 T cell receptor beta chains were sequenced from one sample in a study of resident and recirculating memory T cells in vitiligo. Clones were read by immunoSEQ multiplex PCR, and TCRdb kept only the in-frame ones, dropping some. Among tens of thousands of clones listed, about 91% were seen once. Sequenced: blood. These receptors were taken from a male donor with vitiligo.

This clone showed up just once. The rearrangement uses TRBV20-1 and TRBJ1-1, with D maybe TRBD1 (5 bases). V lost 0 bases to trimming and J lost 8 bases, with 7 bases between them. The CDR3 loop spans 11 amino acids. Germline CDR1 reads DFQATT; CDR2 reads SNEGSKA (reference sequence). The CDR3 sequence: CSARDDSEAFF. CDR3 nucleotide sequence: TGCAGTGCTAGAGACGACAGCGAAGCTTTCTTT.

The V call is TRBV5-4, the J call TRBJ2-7; D is possibly TRBD2 (5 bases). There are 14 residues in the CDR3. Looked up from germline, CDR1 is SGHNT and CDR2 is YYREEE (reference sequence). Trimming removed 3 bases from V and 4 bases from J, with 14 bases in between. The CDR3 loop reads CASSSSLAIYEQYF. In DNA form, the CDR3 reads TGTGCCAGCAGCTCCTCCCTAGCCATTTACGAGCAGTACTTC.

V and J are TRBV5-3 and TRBJ2-4; 9 positions match TRBD1. TRBV5-3 is designated an ORF whose function remains uncertain. This CDR3 is built from 17 residues. V trimming: 4 bases; J trimming: 0 bases; junction bases outside the gene matches: 8. The chain's CDR3 is CARSLTDRGLAKNIQYF. The CDR3 nucleotides are TGTGCCAGAAGCCTTACCGACAGGGGGTTAGCCAAAAACATTCAGTACTTC.

The CDR3 is CASSRGVGYEQYF. The CDR3 nucleotides read TGTGCCAGCAGCCGGGGGGTCGGCTACGAGCAGTACTTC. The gene calls are TRBV6-6 and TRBJ2-7; 7 nucleotides agree with TRBD2. V lost 6 bases and J lost 3; bases outside the gene matches: 5. Germline V gene lookup returns CDR1 MNHNY and CDR2 SVGAGI (reference sequence). The CDR3 runs 13 residues.

The J gene is TRBJ2-2, the V gene TRBV27; D is possibly TRBD2 (6 bases). Trimming took 5 bases from V and 5 from J, leaving 18 bases between them. The CDR3 has 16 residues. CDR1 MNHEY and CDR2 SMNVEV come from the germline V gene (reference sequence). CDR3 protein: CASSPGRHPRTGELFF. DNA for the CDR3: TGTGCCAGCAGTCCCGGGAGACACCCTCGGACCGGGGAGCTGTTTTTT.

This chain links TRBV7-9 with TRBJ1-1, with D unclear. V lost 3 bases, J lost 6 bases, and 11 bases lay in between. The V gene's germline CDR1 is SEHNR and CDR2 FQNEAQ (reference sequence). This CDR3 spans 13 amino acids. The DNA of the CDR3 is TGTGCCAGCAGCTTTGGGGAGACCGCTGAAGCTTTCTTT. Its protein is CASSFGETAEAFF.

The gene calls are TRBV6-1 and TRBJ1-1; 11 bases agree with TRBD1. The germline V gene has CDR1 MNHNS and CDR2 SASEGT. V lost 6 bases, J lost 6 bases, and 6 bases stayed unmatched. The CDR3 consists of 14 residues. CDR3 sequence: CASREGQGDPEAFF. DNA for the CDR3: TGTGCCAGCAGGGAGGGACAGGGGGACCCTGAAGCTTTCTTT.

This clone was found once. The V and J genes are TRBV10-2 and TRBJ2-2; 8 bases align to TRBD1. The V segment lost 7 bases and the J segment 9 bases; nucleotides outside the gene matches: 13. Germline CDR1 reads WSHSY; CDR2 reads SAAADI. This CDR3 is built from 15 residues. CDR3 sequence: CASTNGTGLSRELFF. The CDR3 nucleotides are TGCGCCAGCACCAACGGGACAGGTCTCAGCCGGGAGCTGTTTTTT.

The chain combines TRBV14 with TRBJ2-7, with D tentatively TRBD1 (6 bases). CDR3 length equals 16 residues. Germline CDR1 reads SGHDN; CDR2 reads FVKESK. Trimming pared 0 bases from V and 2 bases from J, leaving 14 bases between. This CDR3 reads CASSQDLTGVPYEQYF. CDR3 in DNA: TGTGCCAGCAGCCAAGACCTGACAGGTGTCCCCTACGAGCAGTACTTC. Combining the CDR3 with reference TRBV14 and TRBJ2-7 gives the whole variable domain EAGVTQFPSHSVIEKGQTVTLRCDPISGHDNLYWYRRVMGKEIKFLLHFVKESKQDESGMPNNRFLAERTGGTYSTLKVQPAELEDSGVYFCASSQDLTGVPYEQYFGPGTRLTVT.

This chain uses TRBV11-2 with TRBJ2-7, with 9 bases identical to TRBD1. Germline V gene data show CDR1 as SGHAT and CDR2 as FQNNGV. The CDR3 sequence is 15 residues long. With V trimmed by 2 bases and J by 2 bases, 4 bases remained unmatched. As DNA, the CDR3 is TGTGCCAGCAGCTTACCGGGACAGGGTGCCTACGAGCAGTACTTC. This codes for CASSLPGQGAYEQYF.

The rearrangement links TRBV29-1 to TRBJ1-2, with D perhaps TRBD1 (5 bases). Germline V CDR1 and CDR2: SQVTM, ANQGSEA. The length of the CDR3 is 13 residues. V lost 5 bases to trimming and J lost 4 bases, with 14 bases between them. Here the CDR3 reads CSVKTSGVYGYTF. CDR3 coding DNA: TGCAGCGTTAAGACTTCGGGGGTCTATGGCTACACCTTC. The whole variable domain, remainder taken from reference TRBV29-1 and TRBJ1-2, is SAVISQKPSRDICQRGTSLTIQCQVDSQVTMMFWYRQQPGQSLTLIATANQGSEATYESGFVIDKFPISRPNLTFSTLTVSNMSPEDSSIYLCSVKTSGVYGYTFGSGTRLTVV.

In this sample, this clone turned up a few times. This rearrangement joins TRBV27 to TRBJ2-1, with TRBD2 matching 7 bases. The germline V gene has CDR1 MNHEY and CDR2 SMNVEV (reference sequence). The V segment lost 3 bases and the J segment 2 bases; nucleotides outside the gene matches: 4. CDR3 length equals 15 residues. DNA for the CDR3: TGTGCCAGCAGTTTGGGGGGGTATCCCTACAATGAGCAGTTCTTC. Translation gives CASSLGGYPYNEQFF.

The rearrangement joins TRBV7-8 to TRBJ1-4; D call uncertain. Between the trimmed V and J ends, which lost 5 bases and 7 bases, there was a span of 17 bases. Germline CDR1 reads SGHVS; CDR2 reads FQNEAQ. The CDR3 length is 15 residues. This CDR3 is CASSPYNLEGEKLFF. The CDR3 DNA reads TGTGCCAGCAGCCCTTATAACCTCGAGGGTGAAAAACTGTTTTTT.

The table lists this clone with a count of one. This rearrangement joins TRBV9 to TRBJ2-3; 15 bases map to TRBD2. V dropped 4 bases and J dropped 6; count of bases not matched to a gene: 6. This CDR3 comprises 16 residues. Looked up from germline, CDR1 is SGDLS and CDR2 is YYNGEE. The CDR3 DNA follows: TGTGCCAGCAGCTCCGGACTAGCGGGAGGGGGGGATACGCAGTATTTT. This codes for CASSSGLAGGGDTQYF.

The chain combines TRBV4-1 with TRBJ2-2; possible D gene TRBD1, 5 bases. The CDR3 length is 15 residues. V lost 5 bases and J lost 4, with 14 bases in between. Germline V gene sequence: CDR1 MGHRA, CDR2 YSYEKL. The CDR3 DNA sequence: TGCGCCAGCAGCTATCTCCCAAGGGGCACCGGGGAGCTGTTTTTT. This gives the protein CASSYLPRGTGELFF.

This clone was seen only once. V gene TRBV13 combines with J gene TRBJ2-3, with 7 bases aligning to TRBD2. The CDR3 contains 16 residues. Trimming at V came to 2 bases and at J to 10 bases, leaving 15 bases not matched to a gene. Germline values: CDR1 PRHDT, CDR2 FYEKMQ (reference sequence). CDR3 sequence (DNA): TGTGCCAGCAGCTTAAATCCCCGGGAGGTTTGGTTTGCGCAGTATTTT. Translating gives CASSLNPREVWFAQYF.

This chain connects TRBV25-1 to TRBJ2-5; 8 bases fit TRBD1. This CDR3 is 14 amino acids long. Germline trimming cut 6 bases from V and 6 bases from J; bases unmatched to any gene: 9. Germline values: CDR1 MGHDK, CDR2 SYGVNS. The CDR3 nucleotides are TGTGCCAGCAGGCAGGACAGGGTCCCTAAGACCCAGTACTTC. This translates into CASRQDRVPKTQYF.

The rearrangement joins TRBV28 to TRBJ2-6; 7 positions agree with TRBD1. The ends lost 5 bases at V and 4 bases at J; junction bases unmatched: 5. Germline V lookup: CDR1 MDHEN, CDR2 SYDVKM. CDR3 length equals 15 residues. CDR3 coding DNA: TGTGCCAGCAGTGCACAGGGGTACGGGGCCAACGTCCTGACTTTC. It encodes CASSAQGYGANVLTF.

This clone appeared once. The chain couples TRBV4-2 to TRBJ2-3, with a possible D match to TRBD1 (5 bases). This CDR3 region has 16 residues. V dropped 2 bases and J dropped 3 bases, with 15 bases sitting between them. CDR1 and CDR2 (germline): LGHNA, YNFKEQ. The CDR3 DNA is TGTGCCAGCAGCCAACGACAGCCCCCAGTTACAGATACGCAGTATTTT. Translation gives CASSQRQPPVTDTQYF.

This clone appeared a single time. The J gene is TRBJ2-7, the V gene TRBV7-9; perhaps TRBD2 as D (6 bases). V lost 4 bases, J lost 3 bases, and 16 bases lay in between. Germline assignment: CDR1 SEHNR and CDR2 FQNEAQ (reference sequence). The CDR3 is 15 residues long. The CDR3 loop reads CASSSLGLAYYEQYF. The CDR3, as DNA: TGTGCCAGCAGCTCTCTAGGGCTAGCGTACTACGAGCAGTACTTC.

CDR3 protein: CASSVGHYNNEQFF. The CDR3, as DNA: TGTGCCAGCAGTGTGGGACACTACAACAATGAGCAGTTCTTC. The chain links TRBV6-1 to TRBJ2-1; D may be TRBD1 (6 bases). CDR3 length: 14 residues. Germline lookup yields CDR1 MNHNS and CDR2 SASEGT. Trimming took 4 bases from V and 5 from J, leaving 12 bases between them.

This chain connects TRBV12-5 to TRBJ2-5; a weak D match, TRBD1 (6 bases). Germline values: CDR1 LGHNT, CDR2 FRNRAP. CDR3 length: 15 residues. Trimming stripped 3 bases from V and 5 bases from J, with 16 bases between. CDR3 coding DNA: TGTGCTAGTGGTTTTATTGGGGGCGTCTCTGAGACCCAGTACTTC. This encodes CASGFIGGVSETQYF.

The V gene is TRBV9, the J gene TRBJ1-2; possibly TRBD1 for D (6 bases). Trimming cost V 4 bases and J 4 bases, with 17 bases left between them. The CDR3 has 15 amino acids. Germline V lookup: CDR1 SGDLS, CDR2 YYNGEE. The CDR3 coding sequence is TGTGCCAGCAGCCCAGGGGACACCGGCCCCTATGGCTACACCTTC. The encoded protein is CASSPGDTGPYGYTF. The variable domain in full, with the rest retrieved from reference TRBV9 and TRBJ1-2, is DSGVTQTPKHLITATGQRVTLRCSPRSGDLSVYWYQQSLDQGLQFLIQYYNGEERAKGNILERFSAQQFPDLHSELNLSSLELGDSALYFCASSPGDTGPYGYTFGSGTRLTVV.

V usage is TRBV23-1 and J usage is TRBJ1-5; the D is unclear. TRBV23-1 is classed as an ORF, of uncertain function. Trimming pared 2 bases from V and 0 bases from J, leaving 14 bases between. This CDR3 spans 17 amino acids. For the CDR3, the DNA is TGCGCCAGCAGTCAAAATCGGCTGGCGGATAGCAATCAGCCCCAGCATTTT. This gives the protein CASSQNRLADSNQPQHF.